Below are 28 T cell receptor beta chains sequenced from a single sample in a study of T-cell memory formation after mild COVID-19. TCRdb reanalysed the 5' RACE reads using MiXCR and keeps one entry per CDR3 protein. There are under 250,000 distinct CDR3 sequences in the sample; 10% occur only once, and 2.5% to 3.5% lies in the top ten. Sequencing was done on a sample of PBMCs or a T cell subset sorted from them (not recorded which). All receptors come from a man aged 18-30 years who had mild COVID-19 (a few samples of this study predate the infection). Cell type and time point are not known.

V and J are TRBV5-6 and TRBJ1-6; 10 bases map to TRBD1. Germline V lookup: CDR1 SGHDT, CDR2 YYEEEE. V was pared by 3 bases and J by 8 bases, with 5 bases of the junction left unmatched. The CDR3 covers 15 residues. This CDR3 is CASSSWDRGDSPLHF. DNA of the CDR3: TGTGCCAGCAGCTCCTGGGACAGGGGAGATTCACCCCTCCACTTT.

The gene calls are TRBV11-3 and TRBJ2-5; TRBD2 might be the D (7 bases). This CDR3 comprises 13 residues. Trimming pared 5 bases from V and 5 bases from J, leaving 12 bases between. Germline V CDR1 and CDR2: SGHNT, YENEEA. The CDR3 bases are TGTGCCAGCAGCCGGGGGGCCTGGGAGACCCAGTACTTC. Its translation is CASSRGAWETQYF.

The rearrangement links TRBV7-9 to TRBJ1-1; no firm D call. The V gene's germline CDR1 is SEHNR and CDR2 FQNEAQ (reference sequence). Deletions cut 7 bases from V and 5 bases from J, with 11 bases between. The CDR3 sequence is 12 residues long. CDR3 sequence (DNA): TGTGCCAGCACCACCCCGGGTACTGAAGCTTTCTTT. It specifies CASTTPGTEAFF.

The chain carries TRBV18 and TRBJ2-2; D may be TRBD1 or TRBD2 (5 bases each). Germline V gene data show CDR1 as KGHSH and CDR2 as LQKENI. The CDR3 spans 15 residues. Trimming shortened V by 1 base and J by 7 bases, and 13 bases separated the two germline ends. The CDR3 sequence is CASSPQGTLVGELFF. The CDR3 DNA sequence: TGTGCCAGCTCACCACAAGGGACGCTCGTCGGGGAGCTGTTTTTT. The full variable domain, rest sourced from reference TRBV18 and TRBJ2-2, is NAGVMQNPRHLVRRRGQEARLRCSPMKGHSHVYWYRQLPEEGLKFMVYLQKENIIDESGMPKERFSAEFPKEGPSILRIQQVVRGDSAAYFCASSPQGTLVGELFFGEGSRLTVL.

This clonotype was seen more than once but under ten times. This rearrangement joins TRBV5-1 to TRBJ2-3; 9 bases align to TRBD1. The V gene's germline CDR1 is SGHRS and CDR2 YFSETQ. Germline trimming cut 4 bases from V and 1 base from J; bases unmatched to any gene: 7. The CDR3 covers 16 residues. CDR3 DNA: TGCGCCAGCAGCAAAGGACAGGGGTTCGGCACAGATACGCAGTATTTT. Translating gives CASSKGQGFGTDTQYF. Based on the CDR3 plus reference TRBV5-1 and TRBJ2-3, the full variable domain is KAGVTQTPRYLIKTRGQQVTLSCSPISGHRSVSWYQQTPGQGLQFLFEYFSETQRNKGNFPGRFSGRQFSNSRSEMNVSTLELGDSALYLCASSKGQGFGTDTQYFGPGTRLTVL.

This clonotype was observed a few times. This chain links TRBV5-4 with TRBJ1-1; 7 bases match TRBD1. J gave up 11 bases and V 6 bases, and 19 bases lay outside the gene matches. The CDR3 runs to 15 residues. CDR1 and CDR2 from the germline V gene are SGHNT and YYREEE (reference sequence). CDR3 nucleotides: TGTGCCAGCACCACCCAAGACAGGGTCGCGGGGCGGGCTTTCTTT. Translated: CASTTQDRVAGRAFF.

The rearrangement uses TRBV4-2 and TRBJ1-5, with a tentative D call TRBD1 (6 bases). Germline V gene sequence: CDR1 LGHNA, CDR2 YNFKEQ. V was shortened by 3 bases and J by 9 bases, with 12 bases between the two germline ends. The CDR3 spans 13 residues. CDR3 nucleotide sequence: TGTGCCAGCAGCCAGGAACAGGGCCCGCCCCAGCATTTT. Translating it yields CASSQEQGPPQHF.

The table lists this clonotype with many counts. The CDR3 coding sequence is TGTGCCAGCAGCCCCCACGGGGGTCGAGATCAGCCCCAGCATTTT. Translating it yields CASSPHGGRDQPQHF. This chain links TRBV7-2 with TRBJ1-5, with D perhaps matching TRBD1 (5 bases). From germline, CDR1 is SGHTA and CDR2 FQGNSA. There are 15 residues in the CDR3. Between the trimmed V and J ends, which lost 5 bases and 5 bases, there was a span of 16 bases. Supplemented by reference TRBV7-2 and TRBJ1-5, the full variable domain reads GAGVSQSPSNKVTEKGKDVELRCDPISGHTALYWYRQSLGQGLEFLIYFQGNSAPDKSGLPSDRFSAERTGGSVSTLTIQRTQQEDSAVYLCASSPHGGRDQPQHFGDGTRLSIL.

This chain uses TRBV20-1 with TRBJ1-6; D unclear. The CDR3 runs 15 residues. The germline CDR1 and CDR2 sequences are DFQATT and SNEGSKA (reference sequence). V was trimmed by 5 bases and J by 1 base, leaving 12 bases between them. The CDR3 loop reads CSARLTGSYNSPLHF. The CDR3 nucleotides are TGCAGTGCTCGCTTAACCGGGTCCTATAATTCACCCCTCCACTTT.

This clonotype showed up just a few times. The chain has TRBV7-2 and TRBJ2-5; D is undetermined. Germline CDR1 is SGHTA and CDR2 is FQGNSA. CDR3 length: 14 amino acids. V was shortened by 0 bases and J by 5 bases, with 10 bases between the two germline ends. The CDR3 region has the DNA TGTGCCAGCAGCTTAGCCTGGGTTGCGGAGACCCAGTACTTC. The encoded protein is CASSLAWVAETQYF.

V is TRBV4-3 and J is TRBJ1-1; D is uncertain. The CDR3 runs to 13 residues. Trimming shortened V by 0 bases and J by 3 bases, and 5 bases separated the two germline ends. Germline CDR1 reads LGHNA; CDR2 reads YSLEER. CDR3 in amino acids: CASSQEEDTEAFF. CDR3 nucleotides: TGCGCCAGCAGCCAAGAGGAGGACACTGAAGCTTTCTTT.

This clonotype has a handful of counts. This chain joins TRBV11-3 and TRBJ2-5; D call uncertain. This CDR3 has 13 residues. V lost 3 bases and J lost 5, with 10 bases in between. Germline V gene lookup returns CDR1 SGHNT and CDR2 YENEEA. Written as DNA, the CDR3 is TGTGCCAGCAGCTTGCACCTTAGCGAGACCCAGTACTTC. This translates into CASSLHLSETQYF.

This clonotype came up many times. The chain couples TRBV5-1 to TRBJ1-1; D is possibly TRBD1 (5 bases). Trimming shortened V by 0 bases and J by 0 bases, and 15 bases separated the two germline ends. This CDR3 region has 17 residues. CDR1 is SGHRS and CDR2 is YFSETQ in the germline V gene. CDR3 in DNA: TGCGCCAGCAGCTTGGGCCCGCAGGGTAACATGAACACTGAAGCTTTCTTT. It encodes CASSLGPQGNMNTEAFF.

This clonotype came up many times. The chain links TRBV7-3 to TRBJ2-2; tentatively, D is TRBD2 (6 bases). The CDR3 is 14 amino acids. CDR1 is SGHTA, CDR2 FQGTGA, per germline. Trimming pared 5 bases from V and 5 bases from J, leaving 12 bases between. CDR3 DNA sequence: TGTGCCAGCAGCCCCACTCGGGGGACCGGGGAGCTGTTTTTT. Translation gives CASSPTRGTGELFF.

This clonotype was recorded a few times. This chain uses TRBV7-2 with TRBJ1-2, with D tentatively TRBD1 (5 bases). This CDR3 has 15 residues. V lost 1 base to trimming and J lost 3 bases, with 12 bases between them. The V gene's germline CDR1 is SGHTA and CDR2 FQGNSA. The CDR3 DNA reads TGTGCCAGCAGCTTAGGGTTCCAGGGCCACTATGGCTACACCTTC. This translates into CASSLGFQGHYGYTF.

This clonotype was counted only a few times. This chain uses TRBV20-1 with TRBJ2-7; D is unclear. This CDR3 has 15 amino acids. Germline V lookup: CDR1 DFQATT, CDR2 SNEGSKA (reference sequence). The ends were cut back, 0 bases at V and 3 bases at J, with 15 bases in the middle. The DNA for the CDR3 is TGCAGTGCTAGAGACGTGGAGAAGGGAAACTACGAGCAGTACTTC. It specifies CSARDVEKGNYEQYF.

Many counts were recorded for this clonotype. The J gene is TRBJ2-2, the V gene TRBV5-1; no reliable D call. Per the germline V gene, CDR1 is SGHRS and CDR2 is YFSETQ. This CDR3 region has 14 residues. V was cut by 1 base and J by 5 bases, with 9 bases left in between. The CDR3 loop reads CASSLSKGTGELFF. The CDR3, as DNA: TGCGCCAGCAGCTTGTCTAAGGGAACCGGGGAGCTGTTTTTT. The variable domain in full, with the rest retrieved from reference TRBV5-1 and TRBJ2-2, is KAGVTQTPRYLIKTRGQQVTLSCSPISGHRSVSWYQQTPGQGLQFLFEYFSETQRNKGNFPGRFSGRQFSNSRSEMNVSTLELGDSALYLCASSLSKGTGELFFGEGSRLTVL.

In DNA form, the CDR3 reads TGTGCCAGCAGTAAAACAGGAACGTACCAAGAGACCCAGTACTTC. It specifies CASSKTGTYQETQYF. The chain combines TRBV27 with TRBJ2-5; TRBD1 is a possible D gene (5 bases). Germline CDR1 MNHEY, CDR2 SMNVEV (reference sequence). CDR3 size: 15 residues. V was shortened by 5 bases and J by 0 bases, with 13 bases between the two germline ends.

This clonotype was seen a few times. The chain links TRBV18 to TRBJ1-4; D possibly corresponds to TRBD1 (5 bases). The CDR3 runs to 13 residues. CDR1 and CDR2 from the germline V gene are KGHSH and LQKENI. The V gene lost 0 bases and the J gene lost 6 bases, with 5 bases spanning the gap. Here the CDR3 reads CASSPPTDEKLFF. The CDR3 DNA reads as TGTGCCAGCTCACCACCGACAGATGAAAAACTGTTTTTT.

This clonotype was counted only a few times. The gene calls are TRBV5-1 and TRBJ1-4, with 8 nucleotides matching TRBD1. CDR3 length: 16 residues. V was pared by 6 bases and J by 4 bases, with 11 bases of the junction left unmatched. Looked up from germline, CDR1 is SGHRS and CDR2 is YFSETQ. CDR3 protein: CASTPGTGAINEKLFF. The CDR3 nucleotides read TGCGCCAGCACCCCGGGGACAGGAGCTATTAATGAAAAACTGTTTTTT.

This clonotype was observed a few times. The V gene is TRBV5-1, the J gene TRBJ2-3; D is possibly TRBD2 (6 bases). Germline CDR1 SGHRS, CDR2 YFSETQ. The length of the CDR3 is 14 residues. V was shortened by 4 bases and J by 7 bases, with 16 bases between the two germline ends. The CDR3 nucleotides read TGCGCCAGCAGCGGCCCCGGGACTTCGCATACGCAGTATTTT. It yields the protein CASSGPGTSHTQYF. Supplemented by reference TRBV5-1 and TRBJ2-3, the full variable domain reads KAGVTQTPRYLIKTRGQQVTLSCSPISGHRSVSWYQQTPGQGLQFLFEYFSETQRNKGNFPGRFSGRQFSNSRSEMNVSTLELGDSALYLCASSGPGTSHTQYFGPGTRLTVL.

In its sample, this clonotype was seen many times. For the CDR3, the DNA is TGTGCCAGCAGCTTAGGGGACAGGGGCAATTCACCCCTCCACTTT. It encodes CASSLGDRGNSPLHF. The chain uses TRBV7-2 and TRBJ1-6, with TRBD1 identical over 10 bases. CDR3 size: 15 residues. The V gene end was trimmed by 1 base and the J gene end by 7 bases; junction bases not matched to a gene: 1. CDR1 is SGHTA, CDR2 FQGNSA, per germline.

The rearrangement uses TRBV7-9 and TRBJ1-1, with D perhaps matching TRBD1 (5 bases). This CDR3 contains 13 residues. CDR1 SEHNR and CDR2 FQNEAQ come from the germline V gene (reference sequence). Trimming cost V 5 bases and J 7 bases, with 14 bases left between them. The CDR3, as DNA: TGTGCCAGCAGCAGGGGAGGAGAGATTGAAGCTTTCTTT. Translation gives CASSRGGEIEAFF.

The rearrangement uses TRBV6-2 or TRBV6-3 and TRBJ1-5; D ambiguous. CDR1 is MNHEY and CDR2 is SVGEGT in the germline V gene. The V end was cut by 6 bases, the J end by 2 bases, with 14 bases between. The CDR3 length is 15 residues. CDR3 DNA: TGTGCCAGCAGAGAATGGACGGCCCGCAATCAGCCCCAGCATTTT. This codes for CASREWTARNQPQHF.

This clonotype was seen only a few times. The chain couples TRBV6-5 to TRBJ1-1; no firm D call. CDR3 length: 13 amino acids. V gave up 0 bases and J gave up 4 bases, with 6 bases separating them. Per the germline V gene, CDR1 is MNHEY and CDR2 is SVGAGI. CDR3 in DNA: TGTGCCAGCAGTTACTCCGGGAGCACTGAAGCTTTCTTT. Amino acids: CASSYSGSTEAFF.

At least ten counts were recorded for this clonotype. The chain recombines TRBV7-3 with TRBJ2-1; D may be TRBD1 (6 bases). Germline values: CDR1 SGHTA, CDR2 FQGTGA. The CDR3 loop spans 16 amino acids. The ends were cut back, 0 bases at V and 8 bases at J, with 17 bases in the middle. The CDR3 DNA follows: TGTGCCAGCAGCTTAACCTCGAACAGGGCCGACCATGAGCAGTTCTTC. Amino acid sequence: CASSLTSNRADHEQFF.

This clonotype was counted between two and nine times. This rearrangement joins TRBV7-3 to TRBJ2-1; D ambiguous. CDR3 length: 13 amino acids. The germline gives CDR1 SGHTA, CDR2 FQGTGA. V was clipped by 1 base and J by 10 bases, with 11 bases between them. CDR3 amino acids: CASSLIWGNEQFF. CDR3 coding DNA: TGTGCCAGCAGCTTAATCTGGGGTAACGAGCAGTTCTTC.

A remark on this clonotype: One end of the junction does not line up with germline, which may come from a read error. The V call is TRBV5-1, the J call TRBJ1-6; D is ambiguous. Germline V gene sequence: CDR1 SGHRS, CDR2 YFSETQ. There are 16 residues in the CDR3. The CDR3 sequence: CASTLTRDSANSPLHF. In DNA form, the CDR3 reads TGCGCCAGCACCTTGACCCGTGATTCGGCTAATTCACCCCTCCACTTT.